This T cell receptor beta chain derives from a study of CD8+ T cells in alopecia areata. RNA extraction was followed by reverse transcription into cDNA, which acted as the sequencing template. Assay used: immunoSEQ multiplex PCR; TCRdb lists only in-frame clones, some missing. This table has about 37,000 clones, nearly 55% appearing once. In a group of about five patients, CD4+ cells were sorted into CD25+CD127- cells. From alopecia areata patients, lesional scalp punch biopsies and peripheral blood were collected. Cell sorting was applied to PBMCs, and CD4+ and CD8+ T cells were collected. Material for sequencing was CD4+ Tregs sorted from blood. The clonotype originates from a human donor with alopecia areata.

CDR3 sequence: CASSLQVGLRSYNEQFF. The CDR3 coding sequence is TGTGCCAGCAGCTTGCAAGTGGGACTTCGCTCCTACAATGAGCAGTTCTTC. The chain couples TRBV11-2 to TRBJ2-1; D may be TRBD2 (6 bases). Germline V gene sequence: CDR1 SGHAT, CDR2 FQNNGV. The CDR3 consists of 17 residues. Trimming stripped 3 bases from V and 0 bases from J, with 15 bases between.